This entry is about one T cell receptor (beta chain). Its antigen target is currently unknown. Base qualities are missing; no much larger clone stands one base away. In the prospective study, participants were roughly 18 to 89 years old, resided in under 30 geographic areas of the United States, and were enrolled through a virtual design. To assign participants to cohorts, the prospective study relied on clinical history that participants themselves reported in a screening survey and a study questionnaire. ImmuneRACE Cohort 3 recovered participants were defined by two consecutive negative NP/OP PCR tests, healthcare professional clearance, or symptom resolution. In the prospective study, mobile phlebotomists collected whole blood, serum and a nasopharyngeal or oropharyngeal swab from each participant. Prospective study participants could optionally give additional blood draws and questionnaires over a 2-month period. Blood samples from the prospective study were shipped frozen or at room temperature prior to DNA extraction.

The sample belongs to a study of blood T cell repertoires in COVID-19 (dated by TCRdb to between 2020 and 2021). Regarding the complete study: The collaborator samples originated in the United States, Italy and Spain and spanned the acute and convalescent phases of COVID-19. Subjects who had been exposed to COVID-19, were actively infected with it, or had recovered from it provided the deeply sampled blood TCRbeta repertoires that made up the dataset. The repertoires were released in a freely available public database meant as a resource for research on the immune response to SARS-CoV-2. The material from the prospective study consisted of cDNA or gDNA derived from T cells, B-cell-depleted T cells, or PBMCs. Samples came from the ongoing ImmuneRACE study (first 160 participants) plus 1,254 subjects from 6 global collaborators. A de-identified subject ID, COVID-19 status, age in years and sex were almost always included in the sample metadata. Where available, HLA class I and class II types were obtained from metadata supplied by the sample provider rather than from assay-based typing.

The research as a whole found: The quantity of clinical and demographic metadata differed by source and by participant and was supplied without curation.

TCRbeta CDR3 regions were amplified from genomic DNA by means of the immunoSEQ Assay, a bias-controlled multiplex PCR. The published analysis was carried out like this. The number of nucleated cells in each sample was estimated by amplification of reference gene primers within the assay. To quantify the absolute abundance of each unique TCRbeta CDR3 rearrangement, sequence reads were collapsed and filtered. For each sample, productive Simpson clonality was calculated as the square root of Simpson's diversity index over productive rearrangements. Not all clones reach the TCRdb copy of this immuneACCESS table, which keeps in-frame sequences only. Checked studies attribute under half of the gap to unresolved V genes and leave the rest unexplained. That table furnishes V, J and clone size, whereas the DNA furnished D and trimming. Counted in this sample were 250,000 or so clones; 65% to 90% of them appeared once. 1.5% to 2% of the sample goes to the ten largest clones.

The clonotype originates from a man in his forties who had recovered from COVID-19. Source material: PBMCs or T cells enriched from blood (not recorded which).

The bases read TGTGCCAGCATTCCAGGACCGGGAGCGGCCTACAATGAGCAGTTCTTC. It codes for CASIPGPGAAYNEQFF. The rearrangement joined TRBV7-2 to TRBJ2-1; 6 matching bases give a weak D call of TRBD2. As encoded in the germline V gene, CDR1 is SGHTA while CDR2 is FQGNSA. Deletion took 7 bases off V and 2 bases off J, with a span of 18 bases between the germline ends. The CDR3 goes from the cysteine to the phenylalanine over 16 residues. Only the CDR3 portion is preserved as DNA: 48 bases, with reading frame beginning at the first base. Reference TRBV7-2 and TRBJ2-1 proteins supply the regions before and after the CDR3; the full variable domain is: GAGVSQSPSNKVTEKGKDVELRCDPISGHTALYWYRQSLGQGLEFLIYFQGNSAPDKSGLPSDRFSAERTGGSVSTLTIQRTQQEDSAVYLCASIPGPGAAYNEQFFGPGTRLTVL.